A selection of T cell receptor beta chains follows, all from one sample in a study of STAT3 mutations in large granular lymphocyte leukemia. Produced via immunoSEQ multiplex PCR; TCRdb's table is partial and in-frame only. The sample comprises approximately 45,000 clones, roughly 77% of which are singletons, and roughly 0.42% rests with the top ten. Material for sequencing was PBMCs. The receptors stem from a human donor with T large granular lymphocyte leukemia. Some clones in this sample may be carry-over from other donors' samples. Each CDR3 is given with its conserved first and last residue. Each record gives: J gene, D gene, CDR3 length, V gene, clone size, CDR3 protein, CDR3 DNA. A D gene is named only where the DNA matches it firmly. Part of the rows lack a size; the others show once, few, many or a class for expanded clones.

J gene: TRBJ1-5; D gene: .; CDR3 length: 14; V gene: TRBV10-2; clone size: .; CDR3 protein: CASRGGGAGQPQHF; CDR3 DNA: TGCGCCAGCCGGGGCGGGGGGGCAGGGCAGCCCCAGCATTTT
J gene: TRBJ1-1; D gene: TRBD1; CDR3 length: 16; V gene: TRBV10-2; clone size: .; CDR3 protein: CASSEWRDRGLTEAFF; CDR3 DNA: TGCGCCAGCAGTGAGTGGAGAGACAGGGGGCTCACTGAAGCTTTCTTT
J gene: TRBJ1-1; D gene: .; CDR3 length: 13; V gene: TRBV11-3; clone size: .; CDR3 protein: CASSLQENTEAFF; CDR3 DNA: TGTGCCAGCAGCCTACAGGAAAACACTGAAGCTTTCTTT
J gene: TRBJ1-2; D gene: .; CDR3 length: 16; V gene: TRBV13; clone size: .; CDR3 protein: CASSLVRQGLRYGYTF; CDR3 DNA: TGTGCCAGCAGCTTAGTCCGGCAGGGGCTGAGGTATGGCTACACCTTC
J gene: TRBJ1-5; D gene: TRBD1; CDR3 length: 15; V gene: TRBV15; clone size: once; CDR3 protein: CATSRVGGGNQPQHF; CDR3 DNA: TGTGCCACCAGCAGAGTAGGGGGCGGCAATCAGCCCCAGCATTTT
J gene: TRBJ1-1; D gene: .; CDR3 length: 15; V gene: TRBV5-6; clone size: .; CDR3 protein: CASSTQALFETEAFF; CDR3 DNA: TGTGCCAGCAGCACCCAGGCGCTCTTTGAGACTGAAGCTTTCTTT
J gene: TRBJ1-1; D gene: .; CDR3 length: 13; V gene: TRBV29-1; clone size: .; CDR3 protein: CSVAYMLNTEAFF; CDR3 DNA: TGCAGCGTCGCCTATATGCTGAACACTGAAGCTTTCTTT
J gene: TRBJ2-1; D gene: .; CDR3 length: 16; V gene: TRBV6-1; clone size: .; CDR3 protein: CASSEDIQGPYNEQFF; CDR3 DNA: TGTGCCAGCAGTGAAGACATACAGGGCCCCTACAATGAGCAGTTCTTC
J gene: TRBJ1-6; D gene: TRBD1; CDR3 length: 14; V gene: TRBV29-1; clone size: .; CDR3 protein: CSVSTGTGNSPLHF; CDR3 DNA: TGCAGCGTATCGACAGGGACTGGGAATTCACCCCTCCACTTT
J gene: TRBJ2-2; D gene: .; CDR3 length: 14; V gene: TRBV4-3; clone size: .; CDR3 protein: CASSQAGATGELFF; CDR3 DNA: TGCGCCAGCAGCCAAGCAGGGGCCACCGGGGAGCTGTTTTTT
J gene: TRBJ1-2; D gene: .; CDR3 length: 12; V gene: TRBV5-8; clone size: .; CDR3 protein: CASSPTAPSYTF; CDR3 DNA: TGTGCCAGCAGCCCTACCGCGCCTAGCTACACCTTC
J gene: TRBJ1-1; D gene: TRBD1; CDR3 length: 15; V gene: TRBV5-4; clone size: .; CDR3 protein: CASSLTGTGLTEAFF; CDR3 DNA: TGTGCCAGCAGCTTAACTGGGACAGGGTTAACTGAAGCTTTCTTT
J gene: TRBJ1-5; D gene: .; CDR3 length: 14; V gene: TRBV7-2; clone size: .; CDR3 protein: CASSLASENQPQHF; CDR3 DNA: TGTGCCAGCAGCTTAGCCTCCGAGAATCAGCCCCAGCATTTT
J gene: TRBJ2-7; D gene: .; CDR3 length: 14; V gene: TRBV5-1; clone size: .; CDR3 protein: CASSLEGVLYEQYF; CDR3 DNA: TGCGCCAGCAGCTTGGAGGGGGTGCTCTACGAGCAGTACTTC
J gene: TRBJ1-1; D gene: TRBD1; CDR3 length: 12; V gene: TRBV13; clone size: .; CDR3 protein: CASSLRDRGAFF; CDR3 DNA: TGTGCCAGCAGCTTACGGGACAGGGGCGCTTTCTTT
J gene: TRBJ1-6; D gene: .; CDR3 length: 16; V gene: TRBV4-1; clone size: .; CDR3 protein: CASSQEMASYNSPLHF; CDR3 DNA: TGCGCCAGCAGCCAAGAGATGGCCTCCTATAATTCACCCCTCCACTTT
J gene: TRBJ1-4; D gene: .; CDR3 length: 14; V gene: TRBV27; clone size: .; CDR3 protein: CARKRLGVNEKLFF; CDR3 DNA: TGTGCCAGAAAACGGCTTGGGGTGAATGAAAAACTGTTTTTT
J gene: TRBJ1-6; D gene: .; CDR3 length: 15; V gene: TRBV6-1; clone size: few; CDR3 protein: CASSENGAGNSPLHF; CDR3 DNA: TGTGCCAGCAGTGAGAACGGGGCGGGAAATTCACCCCTCCACTTT
J gene: TRBJ2-2; D gene: .; CDR3 length: 12; V gene: TRBV7-9; clone size: .; CDR3 protein: CASSAYTGELFF; CDR3 DNA: TGTGCCAGCAGCGCGTATACCGGGGAGCTGTTTTTT
J gene: TRBJ2-6; D gene: .; CDR3 length: 14; V gene: TRBV9; clone size: .; CDR3 protein: CASSVTSGANVLTF; CDR3 DNA: TGTGCCAGCAGCGTCACATCTGGGGCCAACGTCCTGACTTTC
J gene: TRBJ1-1; D gene: .; CDR3 length: 13; V gene: TRBV27; clone size: .; CDR3 protein: CASSFNMNTEAFF; CDR3 DNA: TGTGCCAGCAGTTTCAACATGAACACTGAAGCTTTCTTT
J gene: TRBJ1-5; D gene: TRBD1; CDR3 length: 14; V gene: TRBV19; clone size: .; CDR3 protein: CASSGDRHNQPQHF; CDR3 DNA: TGTGCCAGTAGTGGGGACAGACACAATCAGCCCCAGCATTTT
J gene: TRBJ2-3; D gene: .; CDR3 length: 15; V gene: TRBV4-3; clone size: .; CDR3 protein: CASSQDSPGGDTQYF; CDR3 DNA: TGCGCCAGCAGCCAAGATTCCCCAGGCGGGGATACGCAGTATTTT
J gene: TRBJ1-2; D gene: TRBD1; CDR3 length: 12; V gene: TRBV30; clone size: .; CDR3 protein: CAWRGGTAPSTF; CDR3 DNA: TGTGCCTGGAGGGGTGGGACAGCACCCTCCACCTTC
J gene: TRBJ2-5; D gene: .; CDR3 length: 15; V gene: TRBV29-1; clone size: few; CDR3 protein: CSVSILVTGKETQYF; CDR3 DNA: TGCAGCGTTTCTATTTTGGTCACCGGGAAAGAGACCCAGTACTTC
J gene: TRBJ2-3; D gene: TRBD1; CDR3 length: 15; V gene: TRBV5-6; clone size: .; CDR3 protein: CASSLPGGYPDTQYF; CDR3 DNA: TGTGCCAGCAGCTTGCCAGGGGGCTATCCAGATACGCAGTATTTT
J gene: TRBJ2-1; D gene: TRBD2; CDR3 length: 22; V gene: TRBV19; clone size: few; CDR3 protein: CASSIPSLGLAGGPVTYNEQFF; CDR3 DNA: TGTGCCAGTAGTATCCCAAGCCTTGGACTAGCGGGGGGGCCGGTTACCTACAATGAGCAGTTCTTC
J gene: TRBJ2-1; D gene: .; CDR3 length: 13; V gene: TRBV30; clone size: .; CDR3 protein: CAWSQAGGGEQFF; CDR3 DNA: TGTGCCTGGAGTCAGGCGGGTGGTGGGGAGCAGTTCTTC
J gene: TRBJ2-3; D gene: .; CDR3 length: 16; V gene: TRBV18; clone size: .; CDR3 protein: CASSQDSPGGTDTQYF; CDR3 DNA: TGTGCCAGCTCCCAGGACAGCCCAGGGGGCACAGATACGCAGTATTTT
J gene: TRBJ1-1; D gene: TRBD1; CDR3 length: 15; V gene: TRBV7-9; clone size: .; CDR3 protein: CASSQKRTGNTEAFF; CDR3 DNA: TGTGCCAGCAGCCAAAAAAGGACAGGGAACACTGAAGCTTTCTTT
J gene: TRBJ2-5; D gene: TRBD1; CDR3 length: 14; V gene: TRBV29-1; clone size: .; CDR3 protein: CSVASGTAQETQYF; CDR3 DNA: TGCAGCGTTGCGTCCGGGACAGCCCAGGAGACCCAGTACTTC
J gene: TRBJ2-3; D gene: TRBD2; CDR3 length: 18; V gene: TRBV11-2; clone size: .; CDR3 protein: CASSTTPSWGGYTDTQYF; CDR3 DNA: TGTGCCAGCAGCACCACGCCCTCGTGGGGGGGATACACAGATACGCAGTATTTT
J gene: TRBJ1-2; D gene: .; CDR3 length: 15; V gene: TRBV4-3; clone size: once; CDR3 protein: CASSQDPGGGYGYTF; CDR3 DNA: TGCGCCAGCAGCCAAGATCCGGGAGGAGGCTATGGCTACACCTTC
J gene: TRBJ1-5; D gene: .; CDR3 length: 14; V gene: TRBV19; clone size: .; CDR3 protein: CASSRSPGHQPQHF; CDR3 DNA: TGTGCCAGTAGCCGCTCCCCTGGACATCAGCCCCAGCATTTT
J gene: TRBJ2-3; D gene: TRBD2; CDR3 length: 19; V gene: TRBV7-9; clone size: .; CDR3 protein: CASSLWGTSGGPDTDTQYF; CDR3 DNA: TGTGCCAGCAGCTTATGGGGGACTAGCGGGGGCCCCGACACAGATACGCAGTATTTT
J gene: TRBJ1-4; D gene: TRBD1; CDR3 length: 15; V gene: TRBV6-5; clone size: .; CDR3 protein: CASRYRGQIGEKLFF; CDR3 DNA: TGTGCCAGCAGATACAGGGGGCAGATTGGTGAAAAACTGTTTTTT